The 2 T cell receptor beta chains reported below all come from one sample, sequenced in a study of T-cell memory formation after mild COVID-19. Using its own MiXCR run on the 5' RACE reads, TCRdb lists one record per CDR3 protein. The sample comprises 250,000 to 350,000 distinct CDR3 sequences, roughly a fifth of which are singletons, and around a fifth rests with the top ten. The sample comprised PBMCs or a T cell subset sorted from them (not recorded which). These receptors were taken from a man between 18 and 29 years old who had mild COVID-19 (a few samples of this study predate the infection). Cell type and time point are not known.

The rearrangement joins TRBV5-4 to TRBJ2-7, with D perhaps being TRBD1 or TRBD2 (5 bases each). With 3 bases removed from V and 5 bases from J, the gap between germline ends came to 18 bases. There are 15 residues in the CDR3. CDR1 is SGHNT, CDR2 YYREEE, per germline (reference sequence). CDR3 region: CASSSGPTEMHEQYV. In DNA form, the CDR3 reads TGTGCCAGCAGCTCGGGACCGACCGAAATGCACGAGCAGTACGTC.

This clonotype was seen repeatedly, ten times or more. The chain carries TRBV5-1 and TRBJ2-7, with D perhaps matching TRBD2 (5 bases). Germline V gene data show CDR1 as SGHRS and CDR2 as YFSETQ. With 5 bases removed from V and 3 bases from J, the gap between germline ends came to 15 bases. CDR3 size: 14 residues. CDR3 nucleotides: TGCGCCAGCAGTCTCCCGGACTCCCTCTACGAGCAGTACTTC. Translating gives CASSLPDSLYEQYF.